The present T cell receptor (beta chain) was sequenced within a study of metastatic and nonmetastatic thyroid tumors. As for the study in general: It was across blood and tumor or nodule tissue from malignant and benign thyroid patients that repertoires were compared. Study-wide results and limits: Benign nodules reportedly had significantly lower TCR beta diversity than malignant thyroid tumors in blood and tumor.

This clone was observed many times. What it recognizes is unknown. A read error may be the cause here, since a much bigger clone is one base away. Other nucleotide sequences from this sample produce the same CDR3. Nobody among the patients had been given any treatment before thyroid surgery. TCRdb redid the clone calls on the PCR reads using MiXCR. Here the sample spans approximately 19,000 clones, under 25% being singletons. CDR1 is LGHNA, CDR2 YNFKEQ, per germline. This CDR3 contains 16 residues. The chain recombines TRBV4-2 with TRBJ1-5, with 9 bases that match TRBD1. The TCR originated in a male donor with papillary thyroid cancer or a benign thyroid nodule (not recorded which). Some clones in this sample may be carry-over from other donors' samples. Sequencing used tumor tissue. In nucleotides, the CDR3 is TGTGCCAGCAGCCCCGGGACAGGGTACGTTCATCAGCCCCAGCACTTT. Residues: CASSPGTGYVHQPQHF.